This TCR beta chain was recorded in a study of blood T cell repertoires in COVID-19. Data came from immunoSEQ multiplex PCR; TCRdb stores just in-frame clones and leaves some out. This sample yields under 200,000 clones, of which 84% are seen a single time; more than 5.5% belongs to the top ten. The sample holds many counts of this clone. The TCR comes from a man aged 45-65 years who had recovered from COVID-19. Material for sequencing was PBMCs or T cells enriched from blood (not recorded which).

CDR3 in DNA: TGTGCCAGCAGTAACCCCCGGGACAGGGGTTCCTACGAGCAGTACTTC. Its protein is CASSNPRDRGSYEQYF. V is TRBV27 and J is TRBJ2-7; 10 nucleotides agree with TRBD1. Germline V CDR1 and CDR2: MNHEY, SMNVEV (reference sequence). Trimming cost V 5 bases and J 1 base; bases outside gene matches: 8. CDR3 length equals 16 residues.